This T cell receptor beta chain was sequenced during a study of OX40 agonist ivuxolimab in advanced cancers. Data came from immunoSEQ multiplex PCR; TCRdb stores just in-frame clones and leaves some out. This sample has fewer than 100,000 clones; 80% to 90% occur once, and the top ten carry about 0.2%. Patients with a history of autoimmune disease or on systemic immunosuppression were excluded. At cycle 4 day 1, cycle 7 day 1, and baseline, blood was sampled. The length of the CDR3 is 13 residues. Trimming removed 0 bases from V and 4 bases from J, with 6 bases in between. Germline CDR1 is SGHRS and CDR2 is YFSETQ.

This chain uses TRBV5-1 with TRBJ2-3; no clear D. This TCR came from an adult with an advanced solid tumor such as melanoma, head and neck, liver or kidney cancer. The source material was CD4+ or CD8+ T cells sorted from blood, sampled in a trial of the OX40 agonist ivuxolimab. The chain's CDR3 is CASSLELPDTQYF. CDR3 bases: TGCGCCAGCAGCTTGGAACTACCAGATACGCAGTATTTT. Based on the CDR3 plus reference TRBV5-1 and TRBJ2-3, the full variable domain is KAGVTQTPRYLIKTRGQQVTLSCSPISGHRSVSWYQQTPGQGLQFLFEYFSETQRNKGNFPGRFSGRQFSNSRSEMNVSTLELGDSALYLCASSLELPDTQYFGPGTRLTVL.